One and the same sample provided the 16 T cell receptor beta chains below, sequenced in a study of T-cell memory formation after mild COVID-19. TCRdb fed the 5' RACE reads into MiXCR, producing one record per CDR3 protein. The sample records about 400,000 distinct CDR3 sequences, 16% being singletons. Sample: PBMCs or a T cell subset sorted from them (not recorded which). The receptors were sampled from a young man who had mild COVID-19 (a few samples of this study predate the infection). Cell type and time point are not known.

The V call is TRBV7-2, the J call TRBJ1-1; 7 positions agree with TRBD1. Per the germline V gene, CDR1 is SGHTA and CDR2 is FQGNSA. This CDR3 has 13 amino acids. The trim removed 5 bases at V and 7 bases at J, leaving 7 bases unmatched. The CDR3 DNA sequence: TGTGCCAGCAGCGGGCAGGGGGAGGGTGAAGCTTTCTTT. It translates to CASSGQGEGEAFF.

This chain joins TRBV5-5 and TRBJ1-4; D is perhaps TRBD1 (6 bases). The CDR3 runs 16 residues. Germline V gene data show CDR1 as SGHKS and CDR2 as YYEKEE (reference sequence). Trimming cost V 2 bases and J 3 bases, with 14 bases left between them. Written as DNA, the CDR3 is TGTGCCAGCAGCTTTGGACAGCCTGGGGCTAATGAAAAACTGTTTTTT. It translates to CASSFGQPGANEKLFF.

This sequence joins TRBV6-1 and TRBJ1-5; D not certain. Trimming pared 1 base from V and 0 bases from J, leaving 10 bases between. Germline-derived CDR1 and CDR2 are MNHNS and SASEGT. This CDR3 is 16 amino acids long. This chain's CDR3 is CASSEGGLYSNQPQHF. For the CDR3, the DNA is TGTGCCAGCAGTGAAGGAGGGTTATATAGCAATCAGCCCCAGCATTTT.

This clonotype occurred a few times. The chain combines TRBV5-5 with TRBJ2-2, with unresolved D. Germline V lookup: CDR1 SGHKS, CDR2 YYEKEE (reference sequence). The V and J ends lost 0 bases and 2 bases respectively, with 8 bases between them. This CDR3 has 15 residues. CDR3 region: CASSLEGVNTGELFF. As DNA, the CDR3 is TGTGCCAGCAGCTTGGAGGGTGTCAACACCGGGGAGCTGTTTTTT.

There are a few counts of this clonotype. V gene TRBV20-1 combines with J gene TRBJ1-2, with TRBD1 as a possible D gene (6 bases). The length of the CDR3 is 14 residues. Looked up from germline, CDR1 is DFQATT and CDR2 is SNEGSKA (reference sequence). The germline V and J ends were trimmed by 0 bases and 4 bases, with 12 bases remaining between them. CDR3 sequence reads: CSARDAGAGYGYTF. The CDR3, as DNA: TGCAGTGCTAGAGATGCGGGGGCCGGCTATGGCTACACCTTC.

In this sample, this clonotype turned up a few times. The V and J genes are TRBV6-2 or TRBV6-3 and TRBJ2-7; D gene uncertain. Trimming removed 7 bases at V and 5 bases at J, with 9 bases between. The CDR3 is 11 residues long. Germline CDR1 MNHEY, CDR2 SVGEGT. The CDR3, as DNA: TGTGCCAGCAACGACCGGGACGAGCAGTACTTC. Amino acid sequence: CASNDRDEQYF.

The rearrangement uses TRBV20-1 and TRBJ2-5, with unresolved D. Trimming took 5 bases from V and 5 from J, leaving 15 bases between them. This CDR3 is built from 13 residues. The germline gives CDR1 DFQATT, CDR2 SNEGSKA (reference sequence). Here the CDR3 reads CSALKSRAETQYF. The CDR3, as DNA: TGCAGTGCTCTTAAGTCCCGAGCGGAGACCCAGTACTTC.

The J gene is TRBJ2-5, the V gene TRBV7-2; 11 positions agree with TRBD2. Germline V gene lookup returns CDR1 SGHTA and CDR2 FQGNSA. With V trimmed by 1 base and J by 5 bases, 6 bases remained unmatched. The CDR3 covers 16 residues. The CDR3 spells CASSLVPGLAAETQYF. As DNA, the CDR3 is TGTGCCAGCAGCTTAGTTCCGGGACTAGCGGCTGAGACCCAGTACTTC. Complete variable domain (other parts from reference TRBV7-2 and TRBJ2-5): GAGVSQSPSNKVTEKGKDVELRCDPISGHTALYWYRQSLGQGLEFLIYFQGNSAPDKSGLPSDRFSAERTGGSVSTLTIQRTQQEDSAVYLCASSLVPGLAAETQYFGPGTRLLVL.

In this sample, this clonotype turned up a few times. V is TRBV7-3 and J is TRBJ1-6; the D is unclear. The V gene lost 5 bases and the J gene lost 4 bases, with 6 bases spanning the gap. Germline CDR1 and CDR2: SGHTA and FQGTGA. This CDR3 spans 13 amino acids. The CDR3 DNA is TGTGCCAGCAGCGCCCTTTATAATTCACCCCTCCACTTT. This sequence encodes CASSALYNSPLHF.

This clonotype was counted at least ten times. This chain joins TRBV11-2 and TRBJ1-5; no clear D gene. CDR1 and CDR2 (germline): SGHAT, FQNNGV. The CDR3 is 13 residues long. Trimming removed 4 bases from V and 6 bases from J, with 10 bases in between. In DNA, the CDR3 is TGTGCCAGCAGCTCCGACGGGTTTCAGCCCCAGCATTTT. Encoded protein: CASSSDGFQPQHF.

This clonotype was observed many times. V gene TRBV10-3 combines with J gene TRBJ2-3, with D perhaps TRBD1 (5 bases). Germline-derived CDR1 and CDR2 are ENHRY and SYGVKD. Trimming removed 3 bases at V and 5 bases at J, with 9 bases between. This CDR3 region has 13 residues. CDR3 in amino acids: CAISDFRGDTQYF. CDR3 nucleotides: TGTGCCATCAGTGATTTTAGGGGAGATACGCAGTATTTT.

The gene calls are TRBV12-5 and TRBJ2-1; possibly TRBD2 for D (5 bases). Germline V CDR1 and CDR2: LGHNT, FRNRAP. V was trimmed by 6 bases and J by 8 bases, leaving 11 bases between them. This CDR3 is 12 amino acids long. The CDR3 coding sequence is TGTGCTAGTGGAGGACTGGGCTATGAGCAGTTCTTC. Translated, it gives CASGGLGYEQFF.

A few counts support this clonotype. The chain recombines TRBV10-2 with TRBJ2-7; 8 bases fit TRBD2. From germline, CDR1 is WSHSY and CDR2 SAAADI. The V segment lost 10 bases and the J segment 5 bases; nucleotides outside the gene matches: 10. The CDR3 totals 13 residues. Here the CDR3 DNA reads TGCGCCACCAAGGCCGGGGGGGCAGACGAGCAGTACTTC. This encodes CATKAGGADEQYF.

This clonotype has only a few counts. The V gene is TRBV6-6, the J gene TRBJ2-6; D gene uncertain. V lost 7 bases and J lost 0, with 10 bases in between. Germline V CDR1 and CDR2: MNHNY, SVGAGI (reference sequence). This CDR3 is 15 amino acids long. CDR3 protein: CASNGRNSGANVLTF. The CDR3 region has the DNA TGTGCCAGCAACGGACGAAACTCTGGGGCCAACGTCCTGACTTTC.

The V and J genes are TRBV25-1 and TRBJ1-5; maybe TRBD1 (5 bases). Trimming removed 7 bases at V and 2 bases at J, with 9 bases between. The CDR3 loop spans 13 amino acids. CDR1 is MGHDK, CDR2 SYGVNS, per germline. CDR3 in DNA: TGTGCCAGCACGGGGACGGGCAATCAGCCCCAGCATTTT. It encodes CASTGTGNQPQHF. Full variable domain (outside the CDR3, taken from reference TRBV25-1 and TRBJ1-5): EADIYQTPRYLVIGTGKKITLECSQTMGHDKMYWYQQDPGMELHLIHYSYGVNSTEKGDLSSESTVSRIRTEHFPLTLESARPSHTSQYLCASTGTGNQPQHFGDGTRLSIL.

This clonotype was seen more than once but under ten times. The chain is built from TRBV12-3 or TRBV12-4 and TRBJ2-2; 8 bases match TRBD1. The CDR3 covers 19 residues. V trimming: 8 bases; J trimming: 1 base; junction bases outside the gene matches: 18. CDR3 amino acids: CASSMSYRGIARNTGELFF. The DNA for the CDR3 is TGTGCCAGCTCCATGTCTTACAGGGGGATTGCACGGAACACCGGGGAGCTGTTTTTT.